The clone carrying this TCR beta chain has ten or more counts. Its antigen is undetermined. CDR3-region Arm-PCR and iRepertoire HTBI primers produced the TCR beta libraries. TCRdb fed the multiplex PCR reads into MiXCR, producing one record per CDR3 protein. The repertoire holds more than 450,000 distinct CDR3 sequences, with roughly 17% as singletons. The time point was: newly diagnosed GD, antithyroid drugs for less than 3 months. After RNA was extracted from PBMCs, the TCR library was made from it. The data are from a study of regulatory T cells in long-lasting Graves disease. Overall study findings and caveats: TRBV28, TRBJ1-2 and TRBJ2-5 were favored in persistent disease. In persistent patients, shared public clonotypes (2,741) outnumbered those in new patients (approximately 970).

The germline V gene has CDR1 SGHAT and CDR2 FQNNGV. CDR3 length: 15 residues. V lost 6 bases to trimming and J lost 4 bases; unmatched junction nucleotides: 5. These records were also assigned to another study, of T cells in Graves' hyperthyroidism and ophthalmopathy.

Sequencing was performed on peripheral blood mononuclear cells (PBMCs), taken at new diagnosis, from a patient treated with antithyroid drugs. The TCR was taken from a man aged 35-49 years with Graves disease. This sequence joins TRBV11-2 and TRBJ2-1; 11 bases are a match to TRBD2. The CDR3 nucleotides are TGTGCCAGCAGGGGAATAGCGGGAGGGTACAATGAGCAGTTCTTC. Protein: CASRGIAGGYNEQFF.